The next 22 T cell receptor beta chains were all read from a single sample in a study of OX40 agonist ivuxolimab in advanced cancers. Using immunoSEQ multiplex PCR, the repertoire was profiled, and TCRdb retains in-frame clones only, with some absent. The sample lists 70,000 to 80,000 clones, 70% to 90% occurring once. The sequencing here drew on CD4+ or CD8+ T cells sorted from blood, taken in a trial of the OX40 agonist ivuxolimab. The receptors shown here come from an adult with an advanced solid tumor such as melanoma, head and neck, liver or kidney cancer.

V gene TRBV19 combines with J gene TRBJ2-7; D possibly corresponds to TRBD1 (6 bases). This CDR3 comprises 14 residues. Trimming left V 5 bases short and J 3 bases short, with 14 bases between. Looked up from germline, CDR1 is LNHDA and CDR2 is SQIVND (reference sequence). The CDR3 sequence is CASSLQTGRYEQYF. The DNA of the CDR3 is TGTGCCAGTAGTTTACAGACAGGTCGCTACGAGCAGTACTTC.

This clone was observed once. This chain uses TRBV30 with TRBJ1-5, with D unresolved. V lost 4 bases and J 3 bases, leaving 7 bases between the germline ends. Germline CDR1 GTSNPN, CDR2 SVGIG (reference sequence). The CDR3 contains 12 residues. DNA of the CDR3: TGTGCCTGGAACACAGTCAATCAGCCCCAGCATTTT. Protein product: CAWNTVNQPQHF.

This clone was recorded once. The gene calls are TRBV2 and TRBJ2-2; D remains ambiguous. This CDR3 spans 14 amino acids. Trimming removed 3 bases from V and 6 bases from J, with 11 bases in between. Germline V gene lookup returns CDR1 SNHLY and CDR2 FYNNEI. CDR3 DNA sequence: TGTGCCAGCAGTGAGAAGTCCGCCGCCGGGGAGCTGTTTTTT. This translates into CASSEKSAAGELFF. The full variable domain, completed using reference TRBV2 and TRBJ2-2, is EPEVTQTPSHQVTQMGQEVILRCVPISNHLYFYWYRQILGQKVEFLVSFYNNEISEKSEIFDDQFSVERPDGSNFTLKIRSTKLEDSAMYFCASSEKSAAGELFFGEGSRLTVL.

V usage is TRBV5-8 and J usage is TRBJ1-3, with D uncertain. CDR1 and CDR2 from the germline V gene are SGHTS and YDEGEE. Deletions cut 2 bases from V and 0 bases from J, with 6 bases between. This CDR3 comprises 14 residues. The CDR3 nucleotides read TGTGCCAGCAGCTTCGGGCACTCTGGAAACACCATATATTTT. Its translation: CASSFGHSGNTIYF.

The chain employs TRBV9 and TRBJ2-4; either TRBD1 or TRBD2 may fit D (5 bases each). The CDR3 is made up of 15 amino acids. Germline lookup yields CDR1 SGDLS and CDR2 YYNGEE. V dropped 3 bases and J dropped 7 bases, with 17 bases sitting between them. CDR3 DNA: TGTGCCAGCAGCGGGGTAGCGTATGAGGGGAACATTCAGTACTTC. This gives the protein CASSGVAYEGNIQYF.

DNA of the CDR3: TGCGCCAGCAGCCAAGGTATAGGGTGGAACACTGAAGCTTTCTTT. This translates into CASSQGIGWNTEAFF. The chain couples TRBV4-1 to TRBJ1-1; D ambiguous. V dropped 1 base and J dropped 1 base, with 10 bases sitting between them. The CDR3 runs to 15 residues. Germline V CDR1 and CDR2: MGHRA, YSYEKL.

V is TRBV6-6 and J is TRBJ1-2; D call uncertain. Per the germline V gene, CDR1 is MNHNY and CDR2 is SVGAGI (reference sequence). The CDR3 covers 13 residues. The V end lost 5 bases, the J end lost 3 bases, and 10 bases lay between the germline ends. In DNA, the CDR3 is TGTGCCAGCAGTCGCGAGAATGACTATGGCTACACCTTC. Translating it yields CASSRENDYGYTF.

This sequence joins TRBV6-5 and TRBJ2-7; 10 bases match TRBD1. The CDR3 loop spans 15 amino acids. Germline CDR1 is MNHEY and CDR2 is SVGAGI. V was pared by 6 bases and J by 2 bases, with 7 bases of the junction left unmatched. CDR3 protein: CASRTGGTFPYEQYF. In DNA form, the CDR3 reads TGTGCCAGCAGGACAGGGGGCACCTTCCCCTACGAGCAGTACTTC.

The chain recombines TRBV2 with TRBJ1-6; D may be TRBD1 (6 bases). This CDR3 comprises 16 residues. Germline CDR1 reads SNHLY; CDR2 reads FYNNEI. V was trimmed by 6 bases and J by 2 bases, leaving 14 bases between them. This chain's CDR3 is CASSARQAPYNSPLHF. The CDR3 DNA is TGTGCCAGCAGCGCTCGACAGGCCCCCTATAATTCACCCCTCCACTTT.

This chain connects TRBV19 to TRBJ1-5; TRBD1 is a possible D gene (5 bases). In germline, CDR1 is LNHDA, CDR2 SQIVND (reference sequence). The CDR3 is 15 amino acids. V lost 3 bases, J lost 4 bases, and 13 bases lay in between. CDR3 nucleotides: TGTGCCAGTAGTATGGGCAGGGCAATAAATCAGCCCCAGCATTTT. Encoded protein: CASSMGRAINQPQHF.

This chain links TRBV19 with TRBJ2-1; 7 positions match TRBD2. This CDR3 has 14 residues. The germline V gene has CDR1 LNHDA and CDR2 SQIVND (reference sequence). V shed 10 bases and J 0 bases; nucleotides not matched to a gene: 6. The CDR3 DNA sequence: TGTGCCACTCGCCGCGGGGGCTCCTACAATGAGCAGTTCTTC. Protein sequence: CATRRGGSYNEQFF. Variable domain in full (rest from reference TRBV19 and TRBJ2-1): DGGITQSPKYLFRKEGQNVTLSCEQNLNHDAMYWYRQDPGQGLRLIYYSQIVNDFQKGDIAEGYSVSREKKESFPLTVTSAQKNPTAFYLCATRRGGSYNEQFFGPGTRLTVL.

The gene calls are TRBV19 and TRBJ2-5; tentative D call: TRBD2 (6 bases). V was cut by 7 bases and J by 13 bases, with 22 bases left in between. The germline V gene encodes CDR1 LNHDA and CDR2 SQIVND (reference sequence). CDR3 length equals 13 residues. The CDR3 DNA reads as TGTGCCAGTACCCCCCCGGCAGGAGGGCGCGCGTACTTC. Its protein product is CASTPPAGGRAYF. The full variable domain, rest sourced from reference TRBV19 and TRBJ2-5, is DGGITQSPKYLFRKEGQNVTLSCEQNLNHDAMYWYRQDPGQGLRLIYYSQIVNDFQKGDIAEGYSVSREKKESFPLTVTSAQKNPTAFYLCASTPPAGGRAYFGPGTRLLVL.

The gene calls are TRBV7-2 and TRBJ2-7, with D perhaps matching TRBD1 or TRBD2 (6 bases each). Germline V CDR1 and CDR2: SGHTA, FQGNSA. Trimming shortened V by 0 bases and J by 0 bases, and 18 bases separated the two germline ends. The CDR3 contains 18 residues. The CDR3 sequence is CASSLAQGGGMSSYEQYF. The CDR3 bases are TGTGCCAGCAGCTTAGCACAGGGAGGCGGGATGAGCTCCTACGAGCAGTACTTC.

The J gene is TRBJ1-5, the V gene TRBV7-2; D unclear. The CDR3 runs 15 residues. Germline V gene sequence: CDR1 SGHTA, CDR2 FQGNSA. The V end lost 1 base, the J end lost 6 bases, and 13 bases lay between the germline ends. CDR3 amino acids: CASSLVPGSIQPQHF. Here the CDR3 DNA reads TGTGCCAGCAGCTTAGTCCCCGGGTCCATTCAGCCCCAGCATTTT.

This clone showed up just once. The chain has TRBV6-5 and TRBJ2-7; perhaps TRBD2 as D (6 bases). CDR1 and CDR2 (germline): MNHEY, SVGAGI. V was clipped by 2 bases and J by 2 bases, with 10 bases between them. The CDR3 spans 14 residues. The CDR3 sequence: CASSYQGGPYEQYF. The CDR3 DNA reads TGTGCCAGCAGTTACCAGGGAGGCCCCTACGAGCAGTACTTC.

The V and J genes are TRBV27 and TRBJ2-1, with 9 bases fitting TRBD1. With 6 bases clipped from V and 4 bases from J, the junction kept 7 bases outside the gene matches. Per the germline V gene, CDR1 is MNHEY and CDR2 is SMNVEV (reference sequence). The CDR3 length is 15 residues. This chain's CDR3 is CASRLGQGNYNEQFF. In nucleotides, the CDR3 is TGTGCCAGCAGATTGGGACAGGGTAATTACAATGAGCAGTTCTTC.

V and J are TRBV11-3 and TRBJ2-3; TRBD1 matches 9 bases. The germline V gene has CDR1 SGHNT and CDR2 YENEEA. The V and J ends lost 1 base and 4 bases, in that order; junction bases with no gene match: 12. The CDR3 is made up of 18 amino acids. CDR3: CASSLGFTGGRSPDTQYF. In DNA form, the CDR3 reads TGTGCCAGCAGCTTAGGCTTTACAGGGGGCAGGAGCCCAGATACGCAGTATTTT.

The chain joins TRBV29-1 to TRBJ1-4; the D is unclear. V lost 6 bases and J 5 bases, leaving 7 bases between the germline ends. The CDR3 covers 11 residues. CDR1 SQVTM and CDR2 ANQGSEA come from the germline V gene. The CDR3: CSVLTNEKLFF. CDR3 coding DNA: TGCAGCGTCTTGACGAATGAAAAACTGTTTTTT.

The chain has TRBV18 and TRBJ1-1; 7 bases are a match to TRBD1. The CDR3 has 14 residues. V shed 0 bases and J 11 bases; nucleotides not matched to a gene: 9. CDR1 is KGHSH and CDR2 is LQKENI in the germline V gene. CDR3 in amino acids: CASSPPEGAARAFF. The CDR3, as DNA: TGTGCCAGCTCACCACCTGAGGGGGCGGCGAGGGCTTTCTTT.

The genes are TRBV27 and TRBJ2-3, with TRBD2 as a possible D gene (6 bases). CDR1 and CDR2 (germline): MNHEY, SMNVEV (reference sequence). Trimming removed 9 bases at V and 2 bases at J, with 12 bases between. This CDR3 is 13 amino acids long. The CDR3 is CASAGLFTDTQYF. The CDR3 DNA follows: TGTGCCAGTGCGGGGCTTTTCACAGATACGCAGTATTTT.

The genes are TRBV20-1 and TRBJ2-1; maybe TRBD2 (6 bases). The germline gives CDR1 DFQATT, CDR2 SNEGSKA (reference sequence). CDR3 length: 11 residues. V dropped 1 base and J dropped 15 bases, with 13 bases sitting between them. The CDR3 is CSARVFSGLFF. The CDR3 DNA reads TGCAGTGCTAGAGTCTTTAGCGGACTGTTCTTC.

The rearrangement links TRBV27 to TRBJ2-7, with TRBD2 matching 8 bases. The length of the CDR3 is 14 residues. V lost 8 bases to trimming and J lost 6 bases; unmatched junction nucleotides: 12. In germline, CDR1 is MNHEY, CDR2 SMNVEV (reference sequence). CDR3 nucleotides: TGTGCCAGCCGTTCGCAGCGGGAGTTTCCCGAGCAGTACTTC. The encoded protein is CASRSQREFPEQYF.